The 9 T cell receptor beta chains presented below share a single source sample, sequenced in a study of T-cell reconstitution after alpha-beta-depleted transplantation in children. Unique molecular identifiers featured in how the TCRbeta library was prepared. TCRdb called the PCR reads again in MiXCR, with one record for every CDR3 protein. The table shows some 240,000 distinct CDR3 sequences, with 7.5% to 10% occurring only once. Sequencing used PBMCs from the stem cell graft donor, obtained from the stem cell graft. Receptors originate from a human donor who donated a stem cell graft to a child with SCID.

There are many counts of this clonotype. The CDR3 protein is CASSSGTGTYNEQFF. As DNA, the CDR3 is TGTGCCAGCAGTAGCGGGACAGGGACCTACAATGAGCAGTTCTTC. The chain couples TRBV12-3 or TRBV12-4 to TRBJ2-1; TRBD1 matches 9 bases. The CDR3 loop spans 15 amino acids. V dropped 5 bases and J dropped 2; count of bases not matched to a gene: 4.

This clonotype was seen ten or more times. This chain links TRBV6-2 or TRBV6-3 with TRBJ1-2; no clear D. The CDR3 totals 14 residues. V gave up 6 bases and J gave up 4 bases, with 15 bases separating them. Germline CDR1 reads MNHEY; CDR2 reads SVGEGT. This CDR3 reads CASRRPGLAYGYTF. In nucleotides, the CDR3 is TGTGCCAGCAGAAGACCCGGCCTGGCCTATGGCTACACCTTC.

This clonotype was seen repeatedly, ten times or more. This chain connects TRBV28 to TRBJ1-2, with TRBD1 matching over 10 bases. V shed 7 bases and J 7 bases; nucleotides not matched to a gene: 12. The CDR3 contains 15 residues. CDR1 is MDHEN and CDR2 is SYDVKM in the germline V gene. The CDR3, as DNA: TGTGCCAGCATCTCACCGACAGGGGGCTACTTTGGCTACACCTTC. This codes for CASISPTGGYFGYTF.

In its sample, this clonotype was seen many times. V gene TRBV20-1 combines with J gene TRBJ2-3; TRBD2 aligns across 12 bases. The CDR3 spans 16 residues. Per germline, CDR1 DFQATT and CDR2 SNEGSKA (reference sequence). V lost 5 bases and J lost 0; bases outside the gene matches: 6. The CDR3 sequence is CSAWTSGVVSTDTQYF. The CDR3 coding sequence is TGCAGTGCTTGGACTAGCGGGGTTGTTAGCACAGATACGCAGTATTTT.

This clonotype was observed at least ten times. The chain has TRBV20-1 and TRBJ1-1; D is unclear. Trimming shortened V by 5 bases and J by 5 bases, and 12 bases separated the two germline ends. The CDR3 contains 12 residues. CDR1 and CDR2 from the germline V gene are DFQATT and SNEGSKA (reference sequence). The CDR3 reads CSAFGPWTEAFF. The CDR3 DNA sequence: TGCAGTGCTTTTGGGCCCTGGACTGAAGCTTTCTTT.

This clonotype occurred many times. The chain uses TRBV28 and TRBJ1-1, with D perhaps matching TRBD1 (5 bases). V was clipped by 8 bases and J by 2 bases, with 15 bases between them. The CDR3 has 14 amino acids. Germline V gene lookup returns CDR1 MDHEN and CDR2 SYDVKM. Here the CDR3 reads CASQRGGDNTEAFF. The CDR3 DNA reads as TGTGCCAGCCAACGGGGGGGGGATAACACTGAAGCTTTCTTT. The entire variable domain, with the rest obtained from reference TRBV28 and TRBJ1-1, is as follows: DVKVTQSSRYLVKRTGEKVFLECVQDMDHENMFWYRQDPGLGLRLIYFSYDVKMKEKGDIPEGYSVSREKKERFSLILESASTNQTSMYLCASQRGGDNTEAFFGQGTRLTVV.

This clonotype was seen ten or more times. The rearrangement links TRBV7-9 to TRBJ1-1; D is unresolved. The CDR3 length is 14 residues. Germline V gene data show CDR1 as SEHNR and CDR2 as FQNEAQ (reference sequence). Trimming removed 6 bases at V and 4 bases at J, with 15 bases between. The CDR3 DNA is TGTGCCAGCAGTCGACAAAATGGGCCCACTGAAGCTTTCTTT. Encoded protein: CASSRQNGPTEAFF.

The CDR3: CASTRSADRFLTNYGYTF. CDR3 bases: TGTGCCAGCACGAGGTCAGCCGACCGCTTCCTTACTAACTATGGCTACACCTTC. The chain is built from TRBV6-2 or TRBV6-3 and TRBJ1-2; D gene unclear. Deletions cut 7 bases from V and 0 bases from J, with 24 bases between. Germline V gene lookup returns CDR1 MNHEY and CDR2 SVGEGT. CDR3 length: 18 residues.

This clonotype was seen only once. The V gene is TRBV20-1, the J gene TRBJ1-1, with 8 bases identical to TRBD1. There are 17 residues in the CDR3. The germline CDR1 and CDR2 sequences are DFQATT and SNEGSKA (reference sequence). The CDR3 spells CCAIGETRGRRGTEAFF. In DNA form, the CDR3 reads TGCTGCGCTATTGGCGAAACCAGGGGGCGCAGGGGAACTGAAGCTTTCTTT.